What follows are 29 T cell receptor beta chains derived from one specimen sequenced in a study of shared clonotypes between healthy human individuals. Assay used: immunoSEQ multiplex PCR; TCRdb lists only in-frame clones, some missing. The data show about 2.2 million clones, around 95% seen once. The naive CD8 subset, CD45RO-negative cells positively selected for CCR7, excluded terminally differentiated effector memory CD45RA+ cells. Sample: naive CD8+ T cells from PBMCs. These receptors were collected from a man between 18 and 29 years old in good health. Some clones in this sample may be carry-over from other donors' samples.

The chain combines TRBV7-9 with TRBJ2-7, with TRBD1 as a possible D gene (6 bases). The germline V gene has CDR1 SEHNR and CDR2 FQNEAQ (reference sequence). V was cut by 11 bases and J by 3 bases, with 20 bases left in between. CDR3 length: 14 amino acids. Here the CDR3 DNA reads TGTGCCGGAAGACTCCCGGGACAAATCTACGAGCAGTACTTC. Protein: CAGRLPGQIYEQYF.

The chain employs TRBV5-1 and TRBJ2-1; possible D gene TRBD1, 8 bases. Germline loops: CDR1 SGHRS, CDR2 YFSETQ. The V gene lost 5 bases and the J gene lost 3 bases, with 21 bases spanning the gap. This CDR3 spans 17 amino acids. Here the CDR3 reads CASRQGEGGRFYNEQFF. The CDR3 region has the DNA TGCGCCAGCAGACAGGGGGAAGGCGGGAGATTCTACAATGAGCAGTTCTTC.

This chain connects TRBV4-1 to TRBJ1-4, with 9 bases lining up with TRBD1. J lost 4 bases, V lost 3 bases, and 0 bases had no gene match. This CDR3 contains 14 residues. Germline lookup yields CDR1 MGHRA and CDR2 YSYEKL. CDR3 DNA: TGCGCCAGCAGCCAGGACAGGGGTAATGAAAAACTGTTTTTT. Amino acids: CASSQDRGNEKLFF.

The rearrangement uses TRBV5-1 and TRBJ2-5, with 9 positions matching TRBD2. Germline-derived CDR1 and CDR2 are SGHRS and YFSETQ. CDR3 length equals 17 residues. V gave up 0 bases and J gave up 4 bases; unmatched junction bases: 10. CDR3 region: CASSLGWASGKGETQYF. The CDR3, as DNA: TGCGCCAGCAGCTTGGGTTGGGCTAGCGGGAAGGGAGAGACCCAGTACTTC.

About this clone itself: Additional DNA sequences in this sample encode the identical CDR3. The chain couples TRBV4-3 to TRBJ2-5, with a possible D match to TRBD2 (6 bases). From germline, CDR1 is LGHNA and CDR2 YSLEER. This CDR3 spans 15 amino acids. V was cut by 1 base and J by 4 bases, with 13 bases left in between. CDR3 region: CASSQGTGRGETQYF. The CDR3 DNA follows: TGCGCCAGCAGCCAAGGAACCGGGAGAGGAGAGACCCAGTACTTC.

The chain has TRBV6-1 and TRBJ1-1; 8 bases match TRBD1. The V gene's germline CDR1 is MNHNS and CDR2 SASEGT. There are 14 residues in the CDR3. V lost 6 bases and J lost 1; bases outside the gene matches: 4. The CDR3 DNA reads as TGTGCCAGCAGCCCCGGGACAGGGAACACTGAAGCTTTCTTT. Translation: CASSPGTGNTEAFF.

The chain joins TRBV7-9 to TRBJ1-1, with 8 bases lining up with TRBD1. Germline loops: CDR1 SEHNR, CDR2 FQNEAQ (reference sequence). The CDR3 is 13 amino acids. With V trimmed by 5 bases and J by 5 bases, 4 bases remained unmatched. CDR3 coding DNA: TGTGCCAGCAGCCCATGGACAGGGACTGAAGCTTTCTTT. Translation: CASSPWTGTEAFF.

The rearrangement links TRBV7-9 to TRBJ1-2; perhaps TRBD1 as D (5 bases). The CDR3 covers 14 residues. Trimming left V 0 bases short and J 8 bases short, with 13 bases between. The V gene's germline CDR1 is SEHNR and CDR2 FQNEAQ (reference sequence). CDR3 residues: CASSLAVGREGYTF. CDR3 in DNA: TGTGCCAGCAGCTTAGCGGTCGGCAGGGAAGGCTACACCTTC.

This chain connects TRBV6-1 to TRBJ1-2, with a tentative D call TRBD1 (5 bases). V was trimmed by 3 bases and J by 13 bases, leaving 18 bases between them. Germline V gene lookup returns CDR1 MNHNS and CDR2 SASEGT. The CDR3 has 13 residues. DNA for the CDR3: TGTGCCAGCAGTGAGAACCTCCGGGACCTAAGCACCTTC. Its translation: CASSENLRDLSTF.

In nucleotides, the CDR3 is TGTGCCAGCTCAGGTCGGTCCAAAAACATTCAGTACTTC. The encoded protein is CASSGRSKNIQYF. This chain connects TRBV2 to TRBJ2-4, with no clear D. V was trimmed by 8 bases and J by 2 bases, leaving 10 bases between them. Germline assignment: CDR1 SNHLY and CDR2 FYNNEI. The CDR3 is 13 residues long.

Here the CDR3 DNA reads TGCAGCGTCCCAGGAGAGTCTAGTCTTGAGCAGTTCTTC. Its protein product is CSVPGESSLEQFF. The rearrangement joins TRBV29-1 to TRBJ2-1; D gene ambiguous. V shed 6 bases and J shed 9 bases, with 18 bases lying between them. The CDR3 has 13 residues. The germline V gene encodes CDR1 SQVTM and CDR2 ANQGSEA.

The chain joins TRBV29-1 to TRBJ1-3; D gene ambiguous. The CDR3 covers 14 residues. Germline loops: CDR1 SQVTM, CDR2 ANQGSEA. V was cut by 0 bases and J by 0 bases, with 6 bases left in between. CDR3 bases: TGCAGCGTTGAAGATCGGGACTCTGGAAACACCATATATTTT. It encodes CSVEDRDSGNTIYF.

J is TRBJ2-5 and V is TRBV27; no clear D. With 4 bases removed from V and 4 bases from J, the gap between germline ends came to 7 bases. Germline V lookup: CDR1 MNHEY, CDR2 SMNVEV (reference sequence). The CDR3 extends over 12 amino acids. The chain's CDR3 is CASSSKGETQYF. CDR3 bases: TGTGCCAGCAGTTCCAAAGGAGAGACCCAGTACTTC.

Only one count was recorded for this clone. Other DNA sequences within the sample encode an identical CDR3. The V and J genes are TRBV6-1 and TRBJ1-1, with D unresolved. Trimming pared 0 bases from V and 0 bases from J, leaving 8 bases between. Per germline, CDR1 MNHNS and CDR2 SASEGT. CDR3 size: 15 residues. The CDR3 bases are TGTGCCAGCAGTGAAGCCCCAACTCTGAACACTGAAGCTTTCTTT. Protein product: CASSEAPTLNTEAFF.

The CDR3 DNA reads as TGTGCCAGCAGCTGGGGACAGGGGGAGCTGTTTTTT. Protein product: CASSWGQGELFF. The rearrangement joins TRBV5-6 to TRBJ2-2, with TRBD1 matching over 7 bases. Germline CDR1 and CDR2: SGHDT and YYEEEE. This CDR3 contains 12 residues. V dropped 3 bases and J dropped 8; count of bases not matched to a gene: 1.

This chain joins TRBV6-5 and TRBJ2-2; no reliable D call. V lost 2 bases, J lost 7 bases, and 17 bases lay in between. Germline V lookup: CDR1 MNHEY, CDR2 SVGAGI. This CDR3 has 16 residues. The CDR3 loop is CASSYMDPGNGGELFF. Here the CDR3 DNA reads TGTGCCAGCAGTTACATGGACCCTGGAAATGGCGGGGAGCTGTTTTTT.

The chain employs TRBV2 and TRBJ1-2, with D possibly being TRBD1 (6 bases). The CDR3 is 15 amino acids. V was cut by 6 bases and J by 4 bases, with 18 bases left in between. CDR1 and CDR2 (germline): SNHLY, FYNNEI. CDR3 sequence: CASRTNIGGVYGYTF. The DNA of the CDR3 is TGTGCCAGCAGGACGAACATAGGGGGGGTCTATGGCTACACCTTC. Full variable domain (missing parts from reference TRBV2 and TRBJ1-2): EPEVTQTPSHQVTQMGQEVILRCVPISNHLYFYWYRQILGQKVEFLVSFYNNEISEKSEIFDDQFSVERPDGSNFTLKIRSTKLEDSAMYFCASRTNIGGVYGYTFGSGTRLTVV.

CDR3 sequence: CASSRTERAAFYNEQFF. DNA of the CDR3: TGTGCCAGCAGCCGGACCGAGAGGGCAGCCTTTTACAATGAGCAGTTCTTC. The chain is built from TRBV7-2 and TRBJ2-1, with D perhaps matching TRBD2 (5 bases). V dropped 5 bases and J dropped 4 bases, with 21 bases sitting between them. CDR1 is SGHTA, CDR2 FQGNSA, per germline. CDR3 length: 17 residues.

The chain employs TRBV6-6 and TRBJ1-1, with TRBD1 matching 10 bases. Germline V gene data show CDR1 as MNHNY and CDR2 as SVGAGI (reference sequence). This CDR3 spans 15 amino acids. Trimming took 0 bases from V and 6 from J; bases not matched to a gene: 4. The CDR3 nucleotides are TGTGCCAGCAGTTACTCGGGACAGGGGAAATCTGAAGCTTTCTTT. It codes for CASSYSGQGKSEAFF.

The chain is built from TRBV7-9 and TRBJ1-1; D is uncertain. The CDR3 contains 14 residues. Germline CDR1 is SEHNR and CDR2 is FQNEAQ (reference sequence). V was pared by 1 base and J by 5 bases, with 11 bases between. CDR3 protein: CASSLGFPQTEAFF. The DNA for the CDR3 is TGTGCCAGCAGCTTAGGTTTCCCGCAGACTGAAGCTTTCTTT.

V is TRBV7-4 and J is TRBJ2-7, with 11 bases fitting TRBD2. The V and J ends lost 1 base and 7 bases, in that order; junction bases with no gene match: 3. Germline V lookup: CDR1 SGHVT, CDR2 SQSDAQ. The CDR3 has 14 residues. CDR3 bases: TGTGCCAGCAGCTTAGTAGCGGGAGGGCGAGAGCAGTACTTC. Encoded protein: CASSLVAGGREQYF.

V and J are TRBV5-1 and TRBJ2-1; either TRBD1 or TRBD2 may fit D (6 bases each). CDR3 length: 14 residues. Trimming removed 7 bases at V and 5 bases at J, with 16 bases between. Per the germline V gene, CDR1 is SGHRS and CDR2 is YFSETQ. CDR3 amino acids: CASWERGENNEQFF. Here the CDR3 DNA reads TGCGCCAGCTGGGAGAGGGGGGAAAACAATGAGCAGTTCTTC.

In its sample, this clone was seen once. The chain recombines TRBV27 with TRBJ2-5; D ambiguous. From germline, CDR1 is MNHEY and CDR2 SMNVEV (reference sequence). The CDR3 covers 15 residues. V was pared by 8 bases and J by 2 bases, with 18 bases between. CDR3 sequence: CASVHTWGTQETQYF. The CDR3 region has the DNA TGTGCCAGCGTCCACACTTGGGGTACTCAAGAGACCCAGTACTTC.

On this clone itself: Other DNA sequences in the sample encode the same CDR3. The genes are TRBV7-8 and TRBJ2-7, with TRBD1 matching 7 bases. Germline CDR1 SGHVS, CDR2 FQNEAQ. V shed 1 base, J shed 0 bases, and the junction held 3 bases outside the gene matches. This CDR3 comprises 15 residues. In DNA form, the CDR3 reads TGTGCCAGCAGCTTAGGTTGGGACAGCTCCTACGAGCAGTACTTC. This codes for CASSLGWDSSYEQYF.

The chain combines TRBV7-6 with TRBJ2-7; TRBD2 aligns across 8 bases. From germline, CDR1 is SGHVS and CDR2 FNYEAQ. This CDR3 has 17 amino acids. The V gene end was trimmed by 5 bases and the J gene end by 2 bases; junction bases not matched to a gene: 14. As DNA, the CDR3 is TGTGCCAGCAGCCCCCGCCCGGGGGGGGCGCTGACCTACGAGCAGTACTTC. This sequence encodes CASSPRPGGALTYEQYF.

The gene calls are TRBV4-3 and TRBJ2-7, with a possible D match to TRBD1 (5 bases). Deletions cut 9 bases from V and 0 bases from J, with 12 bases between. Germline V gene sequence: CDR1 LGHNA, CDR2 YSLEER. The CDR3 has 13 residues. The CDR3 spells CARRQRSSYEQYF. DNA of the CDR3: TGCGCCAGACGACAGAGGAGCTCCTACGAGCAGTACTTC.

The chain joins TRBV11-2 to TRBJ2-3, with D tentatively TRBD2 (5 bases). This CDR3 has 13 residues. Per the germline V gene, CDR1 is SGHAT and CDR2 is FQNNGV. V gave up 8 bases and J gave up 5 bases, with 14 bases separating them. CDR3 protein: CASGGSLGDTQYF. The CDR3 DNA follows: TGTGCCAGCGGCGGGTCTTTAGGAGATACGCAGTATTTT. The full variable domain, with the rest looked up from reference TRBV11-2 and TRBJ2-3, is EAGVAQSPRYKIIEKRQSVAFWCNPISGHATLYWYQQILGQGPKLLIQFQNNGVVDDSQLPKDRFSAERLKGVDSTLKIQPAKLEDSAVYLCASGGSLGDTQYFGPGTRLTVL.

The rearrangement joins TRBV27 to TRBJ2-7; TRBD2 might be the D (5 bases). V gave up 4 bases and J gave up 4 bases, with 20 bases separating them. The length of the CDR3 is 16 residues. Per germline, CDR1 MNHEY and CDR2 SMNVEV (reference sequence). The CDR3 spells CASSSIRGQIIYEQYF. Here the CDR3 DNA reads TGTGCCAGCAGTTCGATCCGGGGTCAGATTATATACGAGCAGTACTTC.

This chain connects TRBV9 to TRBJ2-2; D is tentatively TRBD1 or TRBD2 (5 bases each). CDR3 length: 16 residues. Trimming removed 0 bases from V and 9 bases from J, with 18 bases in between. Germline CDR1 SGDLS, CDR2 YYNGEE. CDR3 amino acids: CASSVAPREIGRELFF. CDR3 DNA: TGTGCCAGCAGCGTAGCGCCCAGGGAGATAGGTCGGGAGCTGTTTTTT.